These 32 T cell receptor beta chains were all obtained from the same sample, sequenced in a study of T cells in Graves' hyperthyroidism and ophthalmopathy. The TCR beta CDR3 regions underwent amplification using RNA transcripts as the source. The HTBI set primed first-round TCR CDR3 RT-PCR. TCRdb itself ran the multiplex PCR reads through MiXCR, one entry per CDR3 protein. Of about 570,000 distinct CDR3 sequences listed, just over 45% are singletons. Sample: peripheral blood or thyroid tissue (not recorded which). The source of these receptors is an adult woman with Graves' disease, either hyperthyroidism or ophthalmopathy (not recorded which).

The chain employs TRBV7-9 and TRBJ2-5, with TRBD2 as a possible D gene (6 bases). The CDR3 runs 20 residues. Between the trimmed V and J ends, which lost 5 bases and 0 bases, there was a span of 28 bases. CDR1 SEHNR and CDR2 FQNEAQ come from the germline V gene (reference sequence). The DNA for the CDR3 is TGTGCCAGCAGCCAAAATGGTGTTGGGCAGTTCGGCGGGGACCAAGAGACCCAGTACTTC. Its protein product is CASSQNGVGQFGGDQETQYF.

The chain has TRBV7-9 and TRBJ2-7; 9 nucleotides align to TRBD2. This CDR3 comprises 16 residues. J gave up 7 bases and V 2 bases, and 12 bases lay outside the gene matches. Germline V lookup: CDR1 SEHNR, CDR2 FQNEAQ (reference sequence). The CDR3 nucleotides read TGTGCCAGCAGCTTATTGGAGACTAGCGGTTCTAGGGAGCAGTACTTC. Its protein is CASSLLETSGSREQYF.

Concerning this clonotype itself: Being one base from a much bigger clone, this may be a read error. The CDR3 nucleotides are TGTGGCAGCAGTTTGTTGGACTACGAGCAGTACTTC. Translating gives CGSSLLDYEQYF. The rearrangement joins TRBV28 to TRBJ2-7; no clear D gene. Germline CDR1 reads MDHEN; CDR2 reads SYDVKM. This CDR3 has 12 amino acids.

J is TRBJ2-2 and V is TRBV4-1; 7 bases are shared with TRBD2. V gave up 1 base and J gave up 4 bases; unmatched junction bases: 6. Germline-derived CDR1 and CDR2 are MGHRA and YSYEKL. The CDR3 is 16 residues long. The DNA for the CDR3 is TGCGCCAGCAGCCAAGCGGGAGGAGGAGTCACCGGGGAGCTGTTTTTT. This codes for CASSQAGGGVTGELFF.

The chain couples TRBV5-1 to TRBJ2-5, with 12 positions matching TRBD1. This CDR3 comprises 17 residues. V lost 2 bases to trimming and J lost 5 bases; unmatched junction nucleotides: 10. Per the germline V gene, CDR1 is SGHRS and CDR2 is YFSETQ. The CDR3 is CASSFRDRGRIGETQYF. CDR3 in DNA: TGCGCCAGCAGCTTCCGGGACAGGGGGCGTATCGGCGAGACCCAGTACTTC.

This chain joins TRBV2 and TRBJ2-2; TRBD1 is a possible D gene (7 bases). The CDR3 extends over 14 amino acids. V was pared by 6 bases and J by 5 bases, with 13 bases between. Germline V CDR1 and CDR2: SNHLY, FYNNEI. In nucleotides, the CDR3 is TGTGCCAGCAGGACGACAGGGAGGACCGGGGAGCTGTTTTTT. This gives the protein CASRTTGRTGELFF.

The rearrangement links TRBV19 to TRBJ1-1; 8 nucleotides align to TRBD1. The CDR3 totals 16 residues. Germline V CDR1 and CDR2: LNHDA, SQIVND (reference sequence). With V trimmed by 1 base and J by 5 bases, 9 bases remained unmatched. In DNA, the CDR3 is TGTGCCAGTAGTATAGGCCCAGGGGGCCTCGGGACTGAAGCTTTCTTT. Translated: CASSIGPGGLGTEAFF.

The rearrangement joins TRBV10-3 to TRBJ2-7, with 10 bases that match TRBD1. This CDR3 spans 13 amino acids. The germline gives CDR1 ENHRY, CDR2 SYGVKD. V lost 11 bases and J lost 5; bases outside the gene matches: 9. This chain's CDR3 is CAALDRGVDEQYF. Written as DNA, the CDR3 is TGTGCCGCCCTGGACAGGGGGGTTGACGAGCAGTACTTC.

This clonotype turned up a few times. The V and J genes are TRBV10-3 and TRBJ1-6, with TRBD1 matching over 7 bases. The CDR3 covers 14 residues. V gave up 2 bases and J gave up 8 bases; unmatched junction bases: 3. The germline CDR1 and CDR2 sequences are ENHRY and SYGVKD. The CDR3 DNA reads TGTGCCATCAGTGAGCGGACAGGAGATTCACCCCTCCACTTT. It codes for CAISERTGDSPLHF.

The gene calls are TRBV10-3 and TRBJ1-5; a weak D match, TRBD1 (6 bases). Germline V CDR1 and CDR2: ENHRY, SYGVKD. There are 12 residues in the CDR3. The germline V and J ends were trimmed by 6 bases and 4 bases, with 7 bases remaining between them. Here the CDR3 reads CAISRGNQPQHF. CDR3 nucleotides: TGTGCCATCAGCAGGGGAAATCAGCCCCAGCATTTT.

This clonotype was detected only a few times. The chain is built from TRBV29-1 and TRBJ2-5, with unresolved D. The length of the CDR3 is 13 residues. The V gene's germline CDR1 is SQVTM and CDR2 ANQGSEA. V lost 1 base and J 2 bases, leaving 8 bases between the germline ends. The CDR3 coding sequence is TGCAGCGTTGAAGGGACCACGCAAGAGACCCAGTACTTC. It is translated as CSVEGTTQETQYF. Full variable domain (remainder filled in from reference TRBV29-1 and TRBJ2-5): SAVISQKPSRDICQRGTSLTIQCQVDSQVTMMFWYRQQPGQSLTLIATANQGSEATYESGFVIDKFPISRPNLTFSTLTVSNMSPEDSSIYLCSVEGTTQETQYFGPGTRLLVL.

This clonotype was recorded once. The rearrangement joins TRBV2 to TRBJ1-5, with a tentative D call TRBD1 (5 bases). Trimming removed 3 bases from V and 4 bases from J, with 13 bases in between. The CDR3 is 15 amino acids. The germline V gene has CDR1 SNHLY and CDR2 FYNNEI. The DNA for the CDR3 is TGTGCCAGCAGTGATGGGTATGACAGTAATCAGCCCCAGCATTTT. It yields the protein CASSDGYDSNQPQHF.

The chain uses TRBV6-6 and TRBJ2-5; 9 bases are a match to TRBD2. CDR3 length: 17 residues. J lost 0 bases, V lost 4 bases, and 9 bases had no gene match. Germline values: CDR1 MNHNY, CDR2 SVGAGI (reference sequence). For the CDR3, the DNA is TGTGCCAGCAGTTCGACCAGCGGGAGGAATTACCAAGAGACCCAGTACTTC. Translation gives CASSSTSGRNYQETQYF.

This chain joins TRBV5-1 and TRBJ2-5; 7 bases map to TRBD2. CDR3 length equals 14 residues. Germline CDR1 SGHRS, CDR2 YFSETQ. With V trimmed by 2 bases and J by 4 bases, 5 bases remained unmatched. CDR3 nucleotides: TGCGCCAGCAGCTTCGGGGGGAGGGTAGAGACCCAGTACTTC. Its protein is CASSFGGRVETQYF.

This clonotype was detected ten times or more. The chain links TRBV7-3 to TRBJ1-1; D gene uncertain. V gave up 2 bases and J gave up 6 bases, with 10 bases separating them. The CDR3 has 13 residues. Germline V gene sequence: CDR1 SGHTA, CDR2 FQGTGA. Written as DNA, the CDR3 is TGTGCCAGCAGCTTATGGGCGGAGGCTGAAGCTTTCTTT. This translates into CASSLWAEAEAFF.

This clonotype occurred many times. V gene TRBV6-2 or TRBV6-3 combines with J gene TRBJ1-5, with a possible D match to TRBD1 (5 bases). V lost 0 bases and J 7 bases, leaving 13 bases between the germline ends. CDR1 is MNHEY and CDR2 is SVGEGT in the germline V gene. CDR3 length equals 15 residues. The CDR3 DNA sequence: TGTGCCAGCAGTTACTCGTGGGGCGCCGGGCAGCCCCAGCATTTT. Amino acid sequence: CASSYSWGAGQPQHF.

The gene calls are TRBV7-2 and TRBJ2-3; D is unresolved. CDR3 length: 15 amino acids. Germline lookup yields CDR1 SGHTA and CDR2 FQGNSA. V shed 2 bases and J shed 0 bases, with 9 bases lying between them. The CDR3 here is CASSLLGSSTDTQYF. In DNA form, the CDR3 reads TGTGCCAGCAGCTTACTGGGCAGCAGCACAGATACGCAGTATTTT.

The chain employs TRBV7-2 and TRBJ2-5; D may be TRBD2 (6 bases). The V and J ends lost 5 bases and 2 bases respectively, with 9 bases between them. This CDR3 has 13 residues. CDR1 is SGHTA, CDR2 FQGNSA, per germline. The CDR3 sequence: CASSQRVQETQYF. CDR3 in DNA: TGTGCCAGCAGCCAGCGGGTGCAAGAGACCCAGTACTTC. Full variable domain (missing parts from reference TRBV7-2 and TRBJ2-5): GAGVSQSPSNKVTEKGKDVELRCDPISGHTALYWYRQSLGQGLEFLIYFQGNSAPDKSGLPSDRFSAERTGGSVSTLTIQRTQQEDSAVYLCASSQRVQETQYFGPGTRLLVL.

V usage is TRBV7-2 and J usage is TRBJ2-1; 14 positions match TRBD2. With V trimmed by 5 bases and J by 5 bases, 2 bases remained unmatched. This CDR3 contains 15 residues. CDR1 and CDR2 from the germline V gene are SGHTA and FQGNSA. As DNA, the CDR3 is TGTGCCAGCAGCAAGGGACTAGCGGGAGACAATGAGCAGTTCTTC. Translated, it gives CASSKGLAGDNEQFF.

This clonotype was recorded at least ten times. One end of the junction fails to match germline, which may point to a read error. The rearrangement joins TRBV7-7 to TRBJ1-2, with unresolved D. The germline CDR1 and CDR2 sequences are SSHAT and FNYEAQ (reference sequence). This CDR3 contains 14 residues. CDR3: CASSPITNSYGYTF. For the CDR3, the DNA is TGTGCTAGCAGCCCGATTACCAACAGCTATGGCTACACCTTC.

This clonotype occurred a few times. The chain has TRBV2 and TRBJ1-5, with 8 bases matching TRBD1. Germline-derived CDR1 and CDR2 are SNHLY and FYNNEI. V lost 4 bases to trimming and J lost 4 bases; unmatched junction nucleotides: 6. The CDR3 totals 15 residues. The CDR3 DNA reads TGTGCCAGCAGTGGGGGACAGGCTGAAAATCAGCCCCAGCATTTT. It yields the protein CASSGGQAENQPQHF. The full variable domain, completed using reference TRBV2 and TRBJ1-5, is EPEVTQTPSHQVTQMGQEVILRCVPISNHLYFYWYRQILGQKVEFLVSFYNNEISEKSEIFDDQFSVERPDGSNFTLKIRSTKLEDSAMYFCASSGGQAENQPQHFGDGTRLSIL.

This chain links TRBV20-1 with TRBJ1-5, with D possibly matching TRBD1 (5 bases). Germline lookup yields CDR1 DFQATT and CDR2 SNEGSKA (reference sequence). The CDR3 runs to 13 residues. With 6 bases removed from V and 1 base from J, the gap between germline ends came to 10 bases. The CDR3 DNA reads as TGCAGTGCCCCTGGGGGGAGCAATCAGCCCCAGCATTTT. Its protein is CSAPGGSNQPQHF.

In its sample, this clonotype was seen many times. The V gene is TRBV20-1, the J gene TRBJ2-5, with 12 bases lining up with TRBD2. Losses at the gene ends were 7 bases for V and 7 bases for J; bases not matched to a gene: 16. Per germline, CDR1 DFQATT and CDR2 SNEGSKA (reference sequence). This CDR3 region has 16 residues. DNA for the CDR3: TGCAGTGTCGTATACGTGACTAGCGGGAGACTAGGGACCCAGTACTTC. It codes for CSVVYVTSGRLGTQYF.

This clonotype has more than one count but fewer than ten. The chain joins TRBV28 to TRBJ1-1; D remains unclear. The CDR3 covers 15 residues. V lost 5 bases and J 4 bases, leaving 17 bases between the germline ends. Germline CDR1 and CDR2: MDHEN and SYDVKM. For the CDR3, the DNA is TGTGCCAGCAGTCCCACCTGGGTGTTTAGCACTGAAGCTTTCTTT. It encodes CASSPTWVFSTEAFF.

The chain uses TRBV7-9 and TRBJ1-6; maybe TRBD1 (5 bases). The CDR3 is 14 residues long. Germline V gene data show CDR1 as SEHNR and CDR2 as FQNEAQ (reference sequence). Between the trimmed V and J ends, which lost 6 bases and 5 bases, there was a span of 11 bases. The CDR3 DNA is TGTGCCAGCAGGGGCAGGGAGCATAATTCACCCCTCCACTTT. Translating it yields CASRGREHNSPLHF.

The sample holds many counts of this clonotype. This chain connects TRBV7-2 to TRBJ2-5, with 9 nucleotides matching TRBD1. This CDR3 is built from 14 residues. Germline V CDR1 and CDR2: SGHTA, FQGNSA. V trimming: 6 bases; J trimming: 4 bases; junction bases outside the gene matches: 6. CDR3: CASSTGTGPETQYF. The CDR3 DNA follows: TGTGCCAGCAGTACAGGGACAGGGCCAGAGACCCAGTACTTC. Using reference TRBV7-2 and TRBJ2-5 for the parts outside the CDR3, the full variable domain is GAGVSQSPSNKVTEKGKDVELRCDPISGHTALYWYRQSLGQGLEFLIYFQGNSAPDKSGLPSDRFSAERTGGSVSTLTIQRTQQEDSAVYLCASSTGTGPETQYFGPGTRLLVL.

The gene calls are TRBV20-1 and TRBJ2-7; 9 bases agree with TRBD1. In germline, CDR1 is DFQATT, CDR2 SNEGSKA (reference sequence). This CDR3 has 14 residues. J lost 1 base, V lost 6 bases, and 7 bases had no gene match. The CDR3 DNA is TGCAGTGCCGGCCGGGACAGGGCTTCCTACGAGCAGTACTTC. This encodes CSAGRDRASYEQYF.

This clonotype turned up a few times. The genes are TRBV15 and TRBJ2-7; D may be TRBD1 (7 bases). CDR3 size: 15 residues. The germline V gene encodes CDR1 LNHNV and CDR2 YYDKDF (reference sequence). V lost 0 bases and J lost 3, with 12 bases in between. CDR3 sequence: CATSRDRGAVYEQYF. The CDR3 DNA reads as TGTGCCACCAGCAGAGACAGGGGGGCAGTCTACGAGCAGTACTTC.

CDR3 sequence (DNA): TGCGCCAGCGGACCCGGTCAGGGCTTCTATGGCTACACCTTC. It specifies CASGPGQGFYGYTF. The chain links TRBV5-1 to TRBJ1-2; tentatively, D is TRBD1 (5 bases). V lost 7 bases and J lost 4, with 17 bases in between. The CDR3 runs to 14 residues. The V gene's germline CDR1 is SGHRS and CDR2 YFSETQ.

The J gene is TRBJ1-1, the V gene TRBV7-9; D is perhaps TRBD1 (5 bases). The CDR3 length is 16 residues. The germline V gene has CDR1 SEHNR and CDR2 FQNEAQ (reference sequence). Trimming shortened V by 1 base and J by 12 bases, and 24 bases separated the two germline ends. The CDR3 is CASSLEVSGANVLTFF. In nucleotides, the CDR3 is TGTGCCAGCAGCTTAGAAGTCTCTGGGGCCAACGTCCTGACTTTCTTT.

The CDR3 here is CSAAGADGYTF. The CDR3 coding sequence is TGCAGCGCTGCAGGGGCTGACGGCTACACCTTC. This sequence joins TRBV29-1 and TRBJ1-2; perhaps TRBD1 as D (6 bases). The CDR3 length is 11 residues. V shed 7 bases and J shed 8 bases, with 14 bases lying between them. The germline V gene has CDR1 SQVTM and CDR2 ANQGSEA.

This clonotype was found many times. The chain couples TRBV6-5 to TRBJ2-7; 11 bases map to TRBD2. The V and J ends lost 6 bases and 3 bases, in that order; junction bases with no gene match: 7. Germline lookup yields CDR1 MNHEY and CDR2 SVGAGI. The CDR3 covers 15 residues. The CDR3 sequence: CASRLGLAVYYEQYF. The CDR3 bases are TGTGCCAGCAGGTTGGGACTAGCGGTTTACTACGAGCAGTACTTC.